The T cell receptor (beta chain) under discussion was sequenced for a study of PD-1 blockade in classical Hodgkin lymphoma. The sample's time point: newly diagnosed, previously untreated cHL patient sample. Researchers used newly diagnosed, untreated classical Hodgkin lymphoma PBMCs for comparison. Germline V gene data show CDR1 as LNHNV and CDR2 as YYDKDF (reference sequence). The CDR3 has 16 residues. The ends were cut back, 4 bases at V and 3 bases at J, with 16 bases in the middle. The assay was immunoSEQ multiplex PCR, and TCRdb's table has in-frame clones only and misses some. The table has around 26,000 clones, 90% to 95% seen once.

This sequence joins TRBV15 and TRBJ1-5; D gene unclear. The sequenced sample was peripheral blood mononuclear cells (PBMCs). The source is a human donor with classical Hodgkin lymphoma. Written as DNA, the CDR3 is TGTGCCACCAGCACTATATCGGAGGGTTACAATCAGCCCCAGCATTTT. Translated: CATSTISEGYNQPQHF.